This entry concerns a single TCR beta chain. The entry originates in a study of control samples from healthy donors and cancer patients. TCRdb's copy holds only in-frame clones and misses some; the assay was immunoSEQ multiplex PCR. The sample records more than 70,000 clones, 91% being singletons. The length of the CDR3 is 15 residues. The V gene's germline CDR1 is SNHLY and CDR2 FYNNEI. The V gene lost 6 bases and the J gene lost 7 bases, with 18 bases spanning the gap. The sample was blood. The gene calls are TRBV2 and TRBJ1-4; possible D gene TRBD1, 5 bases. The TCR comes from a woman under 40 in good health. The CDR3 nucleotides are TGTGCCAGCAGCCGGGAGGGGCAGTATAGTGAAAAACTGTTTTTT. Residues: CASSREGQYSEKLFF.